This T cell receptor (beta chain) derives from a study of CD8 T cells in Susac syndrome. Study-level results: Individuals included in the TCR sequencing and HLA analysis were acknowledged by the study to be relatively few in number.

Random hexamers were used to reverse transcribe the RNA input (roughly 0.5 to 1 ug). It was immunoSEQ multiplex PCR that amplified TCR beta CDR3 across 54 Vbeta and 13 Jbeta. TCRdb re-called the immunoSEQ multiplex PCR reads with MiXCR, one entry per CDR3 protein. The sample records hundreds of thousands of distinct CDR3 sequences, around 93% being singletons. TEMRA cells were FACS-enriched, while CD8+ and CD4+ T cells were negatively isolated. In regard to this clonotype: The antigen is undetermined.

Sequencing was done on a sample of CD4+ T cells from PBMCs. This TCR was sampled from a human donor with multiple sclerosis.

The CDR3 nucleotides are TGTGCCAGCAGTGTAAGGGATGGGGAGACCCAGTACTTC. Protein product: CASSVRDGETQYF. The rearrangement links TRBV25-1 to TRBJ2-5; no clear D gene. The CDR3 runs to 13 residues. Trimming took 4 bases from V and 5 from J, leaving 11 bases between them. Per germline, CDR1 MGHDK and CDR2 SYGVNS.